This T cell receptor (beta chain) was observed in a study of blood T cell repertoires in COVID-19. The junction had 8 bases not matched to a gene; V was cut back by 7 bases and J by 4 bases. The germline CDR1 and CDR2 sequences are SQVTM and ANQGSEA. There are 14 residues in the CDR3. Clones were sequenced by immunoSEQ multiplex PCR, and TCRdb holds only the in-frame ones, with some missing. The data hold hundreds of thousands of clones, with about nine tenths observed a single time. Cohort placement rested on clinical history that participants reported themselves. Sequences were obtained from PBMCs or T cells enriched from blood (not recorded which). The sequence came from a woman aged 18-30 years who had recovered from COVID-19. The V call is TRBV29-1, the J call TRBJ2-1, with 9 bases aligning to TRBD1. The CDR3 region is CSAVVGQGYNEQFF. The CDR3 DNA sequence: TGCAGCGCCGTCGTGGGACAGGGTTACAATGAGCAGTTCTTC.